This T cell receptor beta chain comes out of a study of OX40 agonist ivuxolimab in advanced cancers. In the study overall: Around 40% of patients had received prior checkpoint inhibitor therapy.

Notes on the study in general: At doses 0.1 to 3.0 mg/kg, CD4+ and CD8+ clones expanded. Partial responders at 0.1-3.0 mg/kg showed near-lowest clonal expansion.

V lost 5 bases to trimming and J lost 3 bases, with 7 bases between them. In germline, CDR1 is MNHEY, CDR2 SVGAGI. The CDR3 covers 12 residues. The table came from immunoSEQ multiplex PCR; TCRdb's copy has only in-frame clones and leaves some out. The sample contains about 150,000 clones, 90% to 95% of which appear only once. Details on this clone: Its target is not known.

The chain uses TRBV6-5 and TRBJ1-1; D gene unclear. This TCR derives from an adult with an advanced solid tumor such as melanoma, head and neck, liver or kidney cancer. Here the sequenced sample was CD4+ or CD8+ T cells sorted from blood, taken in a trial of the OX40 agonist ivuxolimab. The CDR3 region has the DNA TGTGCCAGCAGTGTTTTGCACACTGAAGCTTTCTTT. Residues: CASSVLHTEAFF.